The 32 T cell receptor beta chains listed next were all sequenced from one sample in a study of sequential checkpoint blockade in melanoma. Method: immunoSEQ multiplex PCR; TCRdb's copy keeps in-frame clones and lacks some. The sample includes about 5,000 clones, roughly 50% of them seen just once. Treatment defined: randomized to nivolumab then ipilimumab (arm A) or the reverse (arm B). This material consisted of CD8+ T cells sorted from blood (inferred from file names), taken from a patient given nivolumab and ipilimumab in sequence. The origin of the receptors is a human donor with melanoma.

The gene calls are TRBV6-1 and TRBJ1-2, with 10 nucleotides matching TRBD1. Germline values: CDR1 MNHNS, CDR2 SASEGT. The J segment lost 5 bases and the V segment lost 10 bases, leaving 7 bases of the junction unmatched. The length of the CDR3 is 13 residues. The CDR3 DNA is TGTGCCACTGCCGGGACAGGGGTATATGGCTACACCTTC. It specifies CATAGTGVYGYTF.

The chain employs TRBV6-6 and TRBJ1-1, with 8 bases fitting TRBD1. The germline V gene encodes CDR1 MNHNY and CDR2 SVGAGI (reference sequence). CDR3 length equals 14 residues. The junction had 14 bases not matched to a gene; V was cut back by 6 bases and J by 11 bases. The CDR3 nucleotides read TGTGCCAGCAGCTTAAACAGGGGGATAATTTCGGCTTTCTTT. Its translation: CASSLNRGIISAFF.

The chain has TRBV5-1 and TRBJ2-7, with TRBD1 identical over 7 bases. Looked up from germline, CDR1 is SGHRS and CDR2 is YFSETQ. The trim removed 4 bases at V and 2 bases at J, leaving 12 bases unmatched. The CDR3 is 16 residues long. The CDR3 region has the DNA TGCGCCAGCAGCCCCCGACGGGACAGCAAGACCTACGAGCAGTACTTC. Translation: CASSPRRDSKTYEQYF.

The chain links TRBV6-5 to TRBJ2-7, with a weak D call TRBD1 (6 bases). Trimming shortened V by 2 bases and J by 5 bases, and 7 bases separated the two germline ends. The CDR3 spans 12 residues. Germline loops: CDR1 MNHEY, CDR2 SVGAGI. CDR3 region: CASSYGTHEQYF. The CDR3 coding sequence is TGTGCCAGCAGTTACGGGACACACGAGCAGTACTTC.

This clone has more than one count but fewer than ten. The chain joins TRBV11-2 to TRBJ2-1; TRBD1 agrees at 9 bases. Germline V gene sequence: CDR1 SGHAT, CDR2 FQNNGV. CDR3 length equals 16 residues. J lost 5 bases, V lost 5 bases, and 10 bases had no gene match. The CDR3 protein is CASSQVPGQGDNEQFF. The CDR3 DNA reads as TGTGCCAGCAGCCAAGTTCCGGGACAGGGAGACAATGAGCAGTTCTTC. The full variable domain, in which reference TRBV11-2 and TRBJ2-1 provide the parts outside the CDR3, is EAGVAQSPRYKIIEKRQSVAFWCNPISGHATLYWYQQILGQGPKLLIQFQNNGVVDDSQLPKDRFSAERLKGVDSTLKIQPAKLEDSAVYLCASSQVPGQGDNEQFFGPGTRLTVL.

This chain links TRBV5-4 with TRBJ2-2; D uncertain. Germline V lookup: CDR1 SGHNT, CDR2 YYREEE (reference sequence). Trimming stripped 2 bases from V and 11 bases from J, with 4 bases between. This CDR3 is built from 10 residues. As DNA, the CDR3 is TGTGCCAGCAGCTTCGGTGAGCTGTTTTTT. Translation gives CASSFGELFF. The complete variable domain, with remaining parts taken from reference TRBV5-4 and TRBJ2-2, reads ETGVTQSPTHLIKTRGQQVTLRCSSQSGHNTVSWYQQALGQGPQFIFQYYREEENGRGNFPPRFSGLQFPNYSSELNVNALELDDSALYLCASSFGELFFGEGSRLTVL.

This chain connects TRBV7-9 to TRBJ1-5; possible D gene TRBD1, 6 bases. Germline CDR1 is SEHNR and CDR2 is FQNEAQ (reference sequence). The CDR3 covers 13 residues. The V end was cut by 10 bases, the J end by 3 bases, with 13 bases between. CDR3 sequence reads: CATGGGANQPQHF. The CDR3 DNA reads TGTGCCACAGGAGGGGGGGCCAATCAGCCCCAGCATTTT.

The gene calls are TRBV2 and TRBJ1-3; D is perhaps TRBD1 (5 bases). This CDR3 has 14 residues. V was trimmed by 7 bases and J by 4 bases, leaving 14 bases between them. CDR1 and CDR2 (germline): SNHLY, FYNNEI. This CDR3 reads CASMGGPGGNTIYF. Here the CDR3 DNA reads TGTGCCAGCATGGGGGGTCCGGGAGGAAACACCATATATTTT. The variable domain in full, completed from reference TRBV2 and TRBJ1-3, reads EPEVTQTPSHQVTQMGQEVILRCVPISNHLYFYWYRQILGQKVEFLVSFYNNEISEKSEIFDDQFSVERPDGSNFTLKIRSTKLEDSAMYFCASMGGPGGNTIYFGEGSWLTVV.

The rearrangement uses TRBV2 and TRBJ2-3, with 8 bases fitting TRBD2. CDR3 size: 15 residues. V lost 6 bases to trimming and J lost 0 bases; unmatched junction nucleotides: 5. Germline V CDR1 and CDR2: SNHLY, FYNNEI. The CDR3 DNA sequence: TGTGCCAGCAGCGAGTCTAGCGGGAGCACAGATACGCAGTATTTT. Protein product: CASSESSGSTDTQYF.

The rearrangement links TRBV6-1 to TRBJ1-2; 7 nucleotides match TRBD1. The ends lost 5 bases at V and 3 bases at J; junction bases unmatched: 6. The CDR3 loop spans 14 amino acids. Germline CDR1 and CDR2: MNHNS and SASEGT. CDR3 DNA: TGTGCCAGCAGTCCTTCGACAGGGCACTATGGCTACACCTTC. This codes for CASSPSTGHYGYTF.

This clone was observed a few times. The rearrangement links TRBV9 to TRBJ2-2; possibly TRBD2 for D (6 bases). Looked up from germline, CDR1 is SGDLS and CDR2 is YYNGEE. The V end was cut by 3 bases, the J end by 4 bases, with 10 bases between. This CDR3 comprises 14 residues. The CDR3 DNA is TGTGCCAGCAGCGGTGGGGGGATCACCGGGGAGCTGTTTTTT. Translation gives CASSGGGITGELFF.

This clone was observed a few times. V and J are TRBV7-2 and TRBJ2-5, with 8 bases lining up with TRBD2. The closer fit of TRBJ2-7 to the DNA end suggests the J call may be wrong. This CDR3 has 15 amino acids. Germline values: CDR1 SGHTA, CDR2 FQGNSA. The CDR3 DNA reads TGTGCCAGCAGCTTATTTGCGGGGGGCTCCTACGAGCAGTACTTC. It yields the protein CASSLFAGGSYEQYF.

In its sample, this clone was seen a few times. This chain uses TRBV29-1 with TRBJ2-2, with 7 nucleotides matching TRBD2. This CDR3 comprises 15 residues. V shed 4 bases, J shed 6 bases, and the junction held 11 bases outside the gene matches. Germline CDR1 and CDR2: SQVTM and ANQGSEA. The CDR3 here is CSVGIGEGDAGELFF. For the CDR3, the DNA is TGCAGCGTTGGAATCGGGGAGGGAGACGCCGGGGAGCTGTTTTTT.

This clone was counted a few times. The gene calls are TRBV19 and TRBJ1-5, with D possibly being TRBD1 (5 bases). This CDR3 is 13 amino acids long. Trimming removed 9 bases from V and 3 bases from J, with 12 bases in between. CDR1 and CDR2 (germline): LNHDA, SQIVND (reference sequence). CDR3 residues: CASETAHNQPQHF. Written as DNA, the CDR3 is TGTGCCAGCGAGACAGCTCACAATCAGCCCCAGCATTTT.

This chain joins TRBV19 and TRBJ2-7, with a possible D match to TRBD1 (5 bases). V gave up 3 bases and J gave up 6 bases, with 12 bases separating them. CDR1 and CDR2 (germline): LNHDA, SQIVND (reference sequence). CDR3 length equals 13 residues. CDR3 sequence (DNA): TGTGCCAGTAGTATCGCCACAGGTCGCGAGCAGTACTTC. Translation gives CASSIATGREQYF.

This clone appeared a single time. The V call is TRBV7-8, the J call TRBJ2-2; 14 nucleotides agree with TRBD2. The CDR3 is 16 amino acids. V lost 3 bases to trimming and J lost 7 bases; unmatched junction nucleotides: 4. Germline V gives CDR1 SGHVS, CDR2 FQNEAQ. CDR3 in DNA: TGTGCCAGCAGCTTGACTAGCGGGGGGGCCTACGGGGAGCTGTTTTTT. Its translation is CASSLTSGGAYGELFF.

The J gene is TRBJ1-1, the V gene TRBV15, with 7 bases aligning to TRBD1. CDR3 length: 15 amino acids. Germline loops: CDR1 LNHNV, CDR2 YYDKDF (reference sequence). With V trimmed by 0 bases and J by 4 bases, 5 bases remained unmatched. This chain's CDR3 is CATSRDRGFGTEAFF. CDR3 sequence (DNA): TGTGCCACCAGCAGAGACAGGGGGTTCGGCACTGAAGCTTTCTTT.

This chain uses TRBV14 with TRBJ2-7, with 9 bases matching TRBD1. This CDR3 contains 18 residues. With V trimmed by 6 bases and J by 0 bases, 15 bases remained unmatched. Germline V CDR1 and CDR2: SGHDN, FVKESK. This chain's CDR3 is CASRPTADRGKISYEQYF. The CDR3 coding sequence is TGTGCCAGCAGGCCTACCGCAGACAGGGGGAAAATCTCCTACGAGCAGTACTTC.

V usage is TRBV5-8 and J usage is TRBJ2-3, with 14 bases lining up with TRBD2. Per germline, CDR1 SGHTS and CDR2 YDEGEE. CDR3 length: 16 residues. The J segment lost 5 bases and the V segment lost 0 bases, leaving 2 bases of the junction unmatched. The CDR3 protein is CASSLGLAGGQDTQYF. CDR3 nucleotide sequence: TGTGCCAGCAGCTTGGGACTAGCGGGGGGGCAAGATACGCAGTATTTT.

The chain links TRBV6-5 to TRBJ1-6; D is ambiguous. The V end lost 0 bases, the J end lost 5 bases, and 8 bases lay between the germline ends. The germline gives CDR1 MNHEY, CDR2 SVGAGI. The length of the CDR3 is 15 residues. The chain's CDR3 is CASSYSSADNSPLHF. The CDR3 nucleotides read TGTGCCAGCAGTTACTCGTCTGCAGATAATTCACCCCTCCACTTT.

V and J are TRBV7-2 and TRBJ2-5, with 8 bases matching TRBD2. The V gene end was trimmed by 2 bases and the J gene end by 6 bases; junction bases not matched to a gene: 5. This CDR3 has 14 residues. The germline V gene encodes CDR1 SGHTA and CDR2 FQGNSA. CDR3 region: CASSLPGGLKTQYF. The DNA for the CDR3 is TGTGCCAGCAGCTTACCGGGGGGGCTGAAGACCCAGTACTTC.

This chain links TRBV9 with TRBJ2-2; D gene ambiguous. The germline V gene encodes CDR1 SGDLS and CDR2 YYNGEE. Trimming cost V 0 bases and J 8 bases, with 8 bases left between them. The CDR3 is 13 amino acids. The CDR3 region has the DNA TGTGCCAGCAGCGTAGTCAGTTTAGGGGAGCTGTTTTTT. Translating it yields CASSVVSLGELFF.

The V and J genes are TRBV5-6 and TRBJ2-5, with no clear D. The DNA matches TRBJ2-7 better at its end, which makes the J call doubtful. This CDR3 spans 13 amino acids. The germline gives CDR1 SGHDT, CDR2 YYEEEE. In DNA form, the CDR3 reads TGTGCCAGCAGCTTGGGCCGGTCCTACGAGCAGTACTTC. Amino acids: CASSLGRSYEQYF.

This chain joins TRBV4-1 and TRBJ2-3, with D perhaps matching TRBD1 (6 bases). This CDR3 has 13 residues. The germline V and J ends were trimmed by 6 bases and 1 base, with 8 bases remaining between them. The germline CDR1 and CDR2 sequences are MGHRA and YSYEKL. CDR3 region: CASSRTGTDTQYF. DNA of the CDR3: TGCGCCAGCAGTCGGACAGGCACAGATACGCAGTATTTT.

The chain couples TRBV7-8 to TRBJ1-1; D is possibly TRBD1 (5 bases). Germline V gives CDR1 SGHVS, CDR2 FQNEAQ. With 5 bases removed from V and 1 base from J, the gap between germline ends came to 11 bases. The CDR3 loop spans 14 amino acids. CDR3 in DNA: TGTGCCAGCAGCCATGGACAACAGAACACTGAAGCTTTCTTT. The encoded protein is CASSHGQQNTEAFF. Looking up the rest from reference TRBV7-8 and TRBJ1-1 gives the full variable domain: GAGVSQSPRYKVAKRGQDVALRCDPISGHVSLFWYQQALGQGPEFLTYFQNEAQLDKSGLPSDRFFAERPEGSVSTLKIQRTQQEDSAVYLCASSHGQQNTEAFFGQGTRLTVV.

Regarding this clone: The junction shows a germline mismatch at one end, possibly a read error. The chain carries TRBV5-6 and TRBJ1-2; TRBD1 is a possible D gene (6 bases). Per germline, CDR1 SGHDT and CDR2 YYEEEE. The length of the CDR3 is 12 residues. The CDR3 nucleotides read TGTGCCAGCAGCCCGGGGGGGGCGCCGAGGGCCTTC. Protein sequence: CASSPGGAPRAF. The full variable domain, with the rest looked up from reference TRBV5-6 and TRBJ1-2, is DAGVTQSPTHLIKTRGQQVTLRCSPKSGHDTVSWYQQALGQGPQFIFQYYEEEERQRGNFPDRFSGHQFPNYSSELNVNALLLGDSALYLCASSPGGAPRAFGSGTRLTVV.

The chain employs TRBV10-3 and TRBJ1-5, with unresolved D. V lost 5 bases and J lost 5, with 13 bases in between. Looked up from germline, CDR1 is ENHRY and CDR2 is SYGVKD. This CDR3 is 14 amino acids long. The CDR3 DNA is TGTGCCATCAGTTCGAAATGGGAGGATCAGCCCCAGCATTTT. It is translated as CAISSKWEDQPQHF.

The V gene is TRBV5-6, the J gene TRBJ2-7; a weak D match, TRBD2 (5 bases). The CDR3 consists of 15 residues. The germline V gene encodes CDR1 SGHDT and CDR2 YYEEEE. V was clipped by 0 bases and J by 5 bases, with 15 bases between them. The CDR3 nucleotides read TGTGCCAGCAGCTTGGGAGGCGGGCATTGGGACGAGCAGTACTTC. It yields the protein CASSLGGGHWDEQYF.

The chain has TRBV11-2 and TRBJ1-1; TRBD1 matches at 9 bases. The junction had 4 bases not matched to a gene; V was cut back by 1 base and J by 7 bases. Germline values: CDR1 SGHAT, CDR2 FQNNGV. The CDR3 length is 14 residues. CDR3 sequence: CASSLGQGVSEAFF. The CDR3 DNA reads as TGTGCCAGCAGCTTAGGACAGGGGGTTAGTGAAGCTTTCTTT.

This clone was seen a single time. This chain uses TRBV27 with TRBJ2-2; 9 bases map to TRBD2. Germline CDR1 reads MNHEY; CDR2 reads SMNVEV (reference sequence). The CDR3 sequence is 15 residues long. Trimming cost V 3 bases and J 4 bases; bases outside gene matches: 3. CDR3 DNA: TGTGCCAGCAGTTTCAGCGGGGGGTCCACCGGGGAGCTGTTTTTT. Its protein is CASSFSGGSTGELFF.

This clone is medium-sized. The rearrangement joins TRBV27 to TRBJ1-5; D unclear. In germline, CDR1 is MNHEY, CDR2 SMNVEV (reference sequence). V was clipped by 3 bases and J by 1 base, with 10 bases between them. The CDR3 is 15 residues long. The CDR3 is CASSLAGGSNQPQHF. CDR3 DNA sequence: TGTGCCAGCAGTTTGGCGGGCGGGAGCAATCAGCCCCAGCATTTT.

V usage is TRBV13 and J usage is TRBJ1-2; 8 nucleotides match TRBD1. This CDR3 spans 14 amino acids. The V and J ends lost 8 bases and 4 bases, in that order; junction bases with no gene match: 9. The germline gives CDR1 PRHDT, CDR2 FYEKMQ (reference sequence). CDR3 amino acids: CASAIDRGPYGYTF. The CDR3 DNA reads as TGTGCCAGCGCGATCGACAGGGGCCCCTATGGCTACACCTTC.